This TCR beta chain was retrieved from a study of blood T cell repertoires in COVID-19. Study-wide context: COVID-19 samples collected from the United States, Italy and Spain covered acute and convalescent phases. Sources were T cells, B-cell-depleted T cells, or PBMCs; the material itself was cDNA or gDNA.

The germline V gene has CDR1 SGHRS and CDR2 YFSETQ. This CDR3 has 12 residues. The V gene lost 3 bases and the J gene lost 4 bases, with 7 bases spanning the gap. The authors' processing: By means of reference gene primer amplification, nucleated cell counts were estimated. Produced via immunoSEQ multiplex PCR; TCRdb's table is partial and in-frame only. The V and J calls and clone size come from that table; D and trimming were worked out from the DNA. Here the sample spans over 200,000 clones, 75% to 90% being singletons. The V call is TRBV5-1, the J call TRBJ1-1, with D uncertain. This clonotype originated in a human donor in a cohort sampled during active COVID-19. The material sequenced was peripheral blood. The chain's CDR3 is CASSSGFTEAFF. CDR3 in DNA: TGCGCCAGCAGCTCGGGGTTCACTGAAGCTTTCTTT.